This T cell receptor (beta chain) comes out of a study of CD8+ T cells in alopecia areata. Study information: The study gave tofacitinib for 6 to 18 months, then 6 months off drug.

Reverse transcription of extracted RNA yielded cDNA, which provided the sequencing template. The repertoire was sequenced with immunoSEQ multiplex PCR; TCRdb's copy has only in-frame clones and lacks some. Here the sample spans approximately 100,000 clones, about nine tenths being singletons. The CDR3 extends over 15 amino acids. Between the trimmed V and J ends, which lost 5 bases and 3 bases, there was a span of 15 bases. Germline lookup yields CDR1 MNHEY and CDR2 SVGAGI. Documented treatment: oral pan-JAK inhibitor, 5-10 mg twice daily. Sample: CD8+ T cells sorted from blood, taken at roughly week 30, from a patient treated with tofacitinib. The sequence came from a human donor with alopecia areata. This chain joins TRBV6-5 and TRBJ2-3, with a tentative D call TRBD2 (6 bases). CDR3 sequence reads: CASSGSVGGTDTQYF. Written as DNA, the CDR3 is TGTGCCAGCAGTGGCTCAGTCGGGGGAACAGATACGCAGTATTTT.